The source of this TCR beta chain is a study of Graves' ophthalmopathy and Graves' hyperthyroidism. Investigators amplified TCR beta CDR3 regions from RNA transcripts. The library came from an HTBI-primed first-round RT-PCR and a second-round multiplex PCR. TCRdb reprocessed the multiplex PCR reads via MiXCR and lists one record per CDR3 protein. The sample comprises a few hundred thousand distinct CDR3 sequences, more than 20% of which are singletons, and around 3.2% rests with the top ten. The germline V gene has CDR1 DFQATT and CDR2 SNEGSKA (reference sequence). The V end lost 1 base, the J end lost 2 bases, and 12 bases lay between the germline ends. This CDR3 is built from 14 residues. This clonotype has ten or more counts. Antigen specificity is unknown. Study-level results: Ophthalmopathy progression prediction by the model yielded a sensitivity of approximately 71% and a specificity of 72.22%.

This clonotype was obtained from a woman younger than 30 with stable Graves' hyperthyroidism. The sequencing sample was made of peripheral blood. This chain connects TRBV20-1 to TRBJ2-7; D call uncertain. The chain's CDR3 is CSARAVRTTYEQYF. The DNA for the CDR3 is TGCAGTGCTAGAGCCGTACGGACGACCTACGAGCAGTACTTC.